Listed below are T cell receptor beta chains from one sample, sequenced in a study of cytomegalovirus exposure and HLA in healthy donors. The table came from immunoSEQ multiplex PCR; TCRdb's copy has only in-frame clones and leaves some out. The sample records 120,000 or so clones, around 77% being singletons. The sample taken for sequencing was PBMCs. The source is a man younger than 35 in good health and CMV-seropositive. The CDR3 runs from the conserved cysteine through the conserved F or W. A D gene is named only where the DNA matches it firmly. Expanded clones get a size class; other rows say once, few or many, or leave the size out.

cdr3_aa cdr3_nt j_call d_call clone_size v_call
CASSLRGGGATEAFF TGTGCCAGCAGTCTTAGGGGAGGGGGGGCAACTGAAGCTTTCTTT TRBJ1-1 - once TRBV27
CAWSVSGLAGVEQYF TGTGCCTGGAGTGTATCGGGACTAGCGGGAGTCGAGCAGTACTTC TRBJ2-7 TRBD2 - TRBV30
CASSDQLVSTIYF TGTGCCAGCAGTGATCAACTGGTATCCACCATATATTTT TRBJ1-3 - - TRBV2
CASSVAPGETQYF TGTGCCAGCAGCGTAGCCCCCGGGGAGACCCAGTACTTC TRBJ2-5 - - TRBV9
CASSDTSGGNSPLHF TGCGCCAGCAGTGACACGTCAGGGGGAAATTCACCCCTCCACTTT TRBJ1-6 TRBD1 - TRBV10-1
CAWNPFRDRVYDGYTF TGTGCCTGGAATCCTTTCCGGGACAGGGTATACGATGGCTACACCTTC TRBJ1-2 TRBD1 - TRBV30
CASSYSGYRPYGYTF TGTGCCAGCAGTTACTCGGGGTACAGGCCCTATGGCTACACCTTC TRBJ1-2 - once TRBV6-5
CASSLAAAGVARTYEQYF TGCGCCAGCAGCTTGGCGGCGGCAGGGGTCGCCAGGACCTACGAGCAGTACTTC TRBJ2-7 - - TRBV5-1
CASHRDNYGYTF TGTGCCAGTCACAGGGATAACTATGGCTACACCTTC TRBJ1-2 - - TRBV6-5
CASSFLGSQEGTGELFF TGTGCCAGCAGTTTCTTAGGTAGCCAAGAAGGCACCGGGGAGCTGTTTTTT TRBJ2-2 - - TRBV27
CASSGRDRGNNEQFF TGTGCCAGCAGCGGACGGGACAGAGGTAACAATGAGCAGTTCTTC TRBJ2-1 TRBD1 - TRBV11-3
CATSPGQFSGNTIYF TGTGCCACCAGCCCGGGACAGTTCTCTGGAAACACCATATATTTT TRBJ1-3 TRBD1 - TRBV15
CASTRPGNRAEAFF TGTGCCAGTACCCGCCCCGGGAACAGGGCCGAAGCTTTCTTT TRBJ1-1 - - TRBV19
CASSFGGFGTEAFF TGCGCCAGCAGCTTCGGGGGTTTTGGAACTGAAGCTTTCTTT TRBJ1-1 - - TRBV5-1
CAWSVMTGTSYGYTF TGTGCCTGGAGTGTAATGACAGGAACCTCATATGGCTACACCTTC TRBJ1-2 - - TRBV30
CASSQTGGYTF TGCGCCAGCAGCCAAACGGGGGGCTACACCTTC TRBJ1-2 - - TRBV4-1
CASSSRRGEGNTIYF TGTGCCAGTAGTAGCCGCAGGGGTGAAGGAAACACCATATATTTT TRBJ1-3 - - TRBV19
CASSKGAPDTQYF TGTGCCAGCAGCAAAGGGGCCCCAGATACGCAGTATTTT TRBJ2-3 - - TRBV21-1
CASSGRGGFTDTQYF TGTGCCAGCAGTGGGCGGGGGGGGTTCACAGATACGCAGTATTTT TRBJ2-3 TRBD2 - TRBV6-1
CASSWGGLREQFF TGTGCCAGCAGCTGGGGAGGGCTACGCGAGCAGTTCTTC TRBJ2-1 TRBD2 few TRBV7-8
CASSCLGITDGYTF TGTGCCAGCAGTTGCCTGGGCATAACGGATGGCTACACCTTC TRBJ1-2 - - TRBV6-6
CASSQEGREGYEQYF TGCGCCAGCAGCCAAGAAGGGCGGGAGGGCTACGAGCAGTACTTC TRBJ2-7 TRBD2 few TRBV4-1
CASSGSGGAFGQFF TGTGCCAGCAGTGGTAGCGGGGGGGCCTTCGGGCAGTTCTTC TRBJ2-1 TRBD2 - TRBV6-1
CSVVPGQGLNTEAFF TGCAGCGTAGTCCCGGGACAGGGGCTGAACACTGAAGCTTTCTTT TRBJ1-1 TRBD1 - TRBV29-1
CASSLAGAHTGELFF TGTGCCAGTAGTTTAGCGGGAGCACATACCGGGGAGCTGTTTTTT TRBJ2-2 TRBD2 once TRBV19
CASSVALRTEAFF TGTGCCAGCAGTGTGGCCCTGCGGACTGAAGCTTTCTTT TRBJ1-1 - - TRBV6-5
CAWAVVGTGGHGYTF TGTGCCTGGGCTGTCGTCGGGACAGGAGGACATGGCTACACCTTC TRBJ1-2 TRBD1 - TRBV30
CASSLSTGGYGILSQPQHF TGTGCCAGCAGCTTGAGTACGGGAGGCTACGGGATTCTAAGTCAGCCCCAGCATTTT TRBJ1-5 - - TRBV7-4
CASSRRQDSQPQHF TGTGCCAGCAGCCGACGACAGGACTCGCAGCCCCAGCATTTT TRBJ1-5 - - TRBV5-8
CASSPPSGGLNTGELFF TGTGCCAGCAGCCCGCCTAGCGGGGGGCTCAACACCGGGGAGCTGTTTTTT TRBJ2-2 TRBD2 few TRBV5-4
CASSVAARAGVPDTQYF TGTGCCAGCAGCGTAGCAGCTCGGGCGGGAGTTCCGGATACGCAGTATTTT TRBJ2-3 TRBD2 few TRBV9
CSVEWDTSEAFF TGCAGCGTTGAGTGGGACACCTCAGAAGCTTTCTTT TRBJ1-1 - - TRBV29-1
CAWSVGQGFTGYTF TGTGCCTGGAGTGTGGGACAGGGGTTTACGGGCTACACCTTC TRBJ1-2 TRBD1 - TRBV30
CASDFSGSSNEQFF TGTGCCAGCGACTTTAGCGGGAGTTCCAATGAGCAGTTCTTC TRBJ2-1 TRBD2 - TRBV25-1
CASSDRGTGETQYF TGTGCCAGCAGTGATAGGGGGACGGGAGAGACCCAGTACTTC TRBJ2-5 - - TRBV2
CASMKGQGAQEQYF TGTGCCAGCATGAAAGGACAGGGGGCGCAAGAGCAGTACTTC TRBJ2-7 TRBD1 few TRBV6-1
CAISDAVPSDSTDTQYF TGTGCCATCAGTGACGCCGTTCCCAGCGACAGCACAGATACGCAGTATTTT TRBJ2-3 - - TRBV10-3
CASSGNYNEQFF TGTGCCAGCAGCGGTAACTACAATGAGCAGTTCTTC TRBJ2-1 - - TRBV9
CASSFHTGMDGYTF TGTGCCAGCAGCTTCCATACAGGGATGGATGGCTACACCTTC TRBJ1-2 - - TRBV7-9
CASSSVRNNEQFF TGTGCCAGCAGCTCGGTGAGAAACAATGAGCAGTTCTTC TRBJ2-1 - - TRBV7-9
CASSKWGGVNTEAFF TGTGCCAGCAGCAAATGGGGCGGGGTTAACACTGAAGCTTTCTTT TRBJ1-1 - - TRBV21-1
CASSRTGTIPKNGYTF TGTGCCAGCAGCCGGACAGGGACCATCCCCAAGAATGGCTACACCTTC TRBJ1-2 TRBD1 - TRBV5-5
CASSYQGVNTEAFF TGTGCCAGCAGTTACCAGGGGGTTAACACTGAAGCTTTCTTT TRBJ1-1 TRBD1 - TRBV6-5
CASSVTVQETQYF TGTGCCAGCAGTGTGACAGTCCAAGAGACCCAGTACTTC TRBJ2-5 - - TRBV6-1
CASSQEPSGAHEQYF TGTGCCAGCAGCCAAGAACCTAGCGGGGCCCACGAGCAGTACTTC TRBJ2-7 TRBD2 few TRBV4-2
CASSLTRITYNEQFF TGTGCCAGCAGCCTGACTAGGATTACCTACAATGAGCAGTTCTTC TRBJ2-1 - - TRBV5-4
CASSLHGTGPSSGNTIYF TGCGCCAGCAGTCTCCACGGGACAGGGCCGTCCTCTGGAAACACCATATATTTT TRBJ1-3 TRBD1 - TRBV23-1
CASSQERAVGATNEKLFF TGTGCCAGCAGCCAAGAGAGGGCCGTGGGTGCAACTAATGAAAAACTGTTTTTT TRBJ1-4 - - TRBV14
CSVATPAERYGYTF TGCAGCGTTGCGACCCCCGCGGAGCGTTATGGCTACACCTTC TRBJ1-2 - - TRBV29-1
CSARTAGNTIYF TGCAGCGCACGGACTGCTGGAAACACCATATATTTT TRBJ1-3 - - TRBV29-1
CAIGSGTEAFF TGTGCCATCGGGTCAGGCACTGAAGCTTTCTTT TRBJ1-1 - once TRBV10-3
CASSVAGGSGEQFF TGTGCCAGCAGCGTAGCTGGGGGCTCGGGGGAGCAGTTCTTC TRBJ2-1 - - TRBV9
CASNTNMNTEAFF TGTGCCAGCAACACAAACATGAACACTGAAGCTTTCTTT TRBJ1-1 - - TRBV19
CASSLDGTGGFYGYTF TGTGCCAGCAGCTTAGATGGGACAGGGGGCTTCTATGGCTACACCTTC TRBJ1-2 TRBD1 - TRBV7-3
CASSYGQGGRAAFF TGTGCCAGCAGCTACGGACAGGGCGGACGAGCGGCTTTCTTT TRBJ1-1 TRBD1 - TRBV7-9